The entry below gives a single TCR beta chain sequence along with its context. The entry originates in a study of cytomegalovirus exposure and HLA in healthy donors. Generated by immunoSEQ multiplex PCR, the TCRdb table keeps only in-frame clones and is missing some. The profile shows around 350,000 clones, roughly 85% of them singletons. CDR3 length: 16 amino acids. Trimming cost V 3 bases and J 5 bases, with 19 bases left between them. CDR1 and CDR2 from the germline V gene are SGHVS and FQNEAQ. Sequencing was performed on PBMCs. This chain links TRBV7-8 with TRBJ1-1; D possibly corresponds to TRBD1 (6 bases). This receptor was obtained from a woman aged 18 to 35 in good health and CMV-seronegative. The CDR3, as DNA: TGTGCCAGCAGCTTCCTGGCTGGGGGCTTAGGAACTGAAGCTTTCTTT. Its translation: CASSFLAGGLGTEAFF.